Described below is a single TCR beta chain sequence and its context. Antigen unknown. These data come from a study of regulatory T cells in long-lasting Graves disease. Stated time point: newly diagnosed GD, antithyroid drugs for less than 3 months. Following extraction of RNA from PBMCs, that RNA was used to make the TCR library. In building TCR beta libraries, iRepertoire HTBI primers were used together with Arm-PCR of CDR3 regions. MiXCR, applied by TCRdb to the multiplex PCR reads, yields one record per CDR3 protein. Found here are approximately 270,000 distinct CDR3 sequences, about 20% of them singletons; the top ten hold 14%. Study-wide points: Patients with persistent Graves' had lower TCR diversity than newly diagnosed patients. Sample size was small, which may have lowered accuracy.

The same specimen was also included in a second study, on T cells in Graves' hyperthyroidism and ophthalmopathy. That investigation notes: A first-round RT-PCR of the TCR CDR3 used the HTBI primer set.

The sequenced sample was peripheral blood mononuclear cells (PBMCs), obtained at new diagnosis, from a patient treated with antithyroid drugs. This receptor was taken from a woman aged 25 to 39 with Graves disease.

CDR3 sequence reads: CASSLSNGDYGYTF. Written as DNA, the CDR3 is TGTGCCAGCAGCTTGTCGAACGGGGACTATGGCTACACCTTC. This sequence joins TRBV5-4 and TRBJ1-2; D call uncertain. The CDR3 sequence is 14 residues long. V lost 1 base and J lost 3, with 10 bases in between. CDR1 is SGHNT, CDR2 YYREEE, per germline (reference sequence).